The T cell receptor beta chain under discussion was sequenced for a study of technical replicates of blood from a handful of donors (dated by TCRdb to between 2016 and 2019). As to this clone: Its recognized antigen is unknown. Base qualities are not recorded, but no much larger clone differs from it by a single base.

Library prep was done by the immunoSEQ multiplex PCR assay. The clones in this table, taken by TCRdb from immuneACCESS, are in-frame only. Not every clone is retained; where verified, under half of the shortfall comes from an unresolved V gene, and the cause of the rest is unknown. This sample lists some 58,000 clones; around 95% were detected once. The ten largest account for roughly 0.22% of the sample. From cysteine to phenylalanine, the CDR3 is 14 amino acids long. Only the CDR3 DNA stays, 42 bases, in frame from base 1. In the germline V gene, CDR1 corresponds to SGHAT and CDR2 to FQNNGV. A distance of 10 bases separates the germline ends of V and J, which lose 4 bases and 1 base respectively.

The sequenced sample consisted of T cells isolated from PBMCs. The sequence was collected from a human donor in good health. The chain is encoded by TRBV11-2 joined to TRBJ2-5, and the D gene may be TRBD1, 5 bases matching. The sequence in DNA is TGTGCCAGCAGCTCGTCGACAGTCCAAGAGACCCAGTACTTC. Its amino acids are CASSSSTVQETQYF.